The 25 T cell receptor beta chains in this list originate from one sample, sequenced in a study of blood T cell repertoires in COVID-19. Sequencing was performed with immunoSEQ multiplex PCR; in TCRdb, only in-frame clones are kept and a portion is missing. This sample has about 270,000 clones, with 83% found just once. Sequencing was carried out using peripheral blood. All receptors come from a woman aged 50 to 65 who had recovered from COVID-19.

The CDR3 DNA reads as TGTGCCAGCAGCCCCAGAAGGGGTAGGGACTACAAAGGGACCGGGGAGCTGTTTTTT. This gives the protein CASSPRRGRDYKGTGELFF. The chain uses TRBV7-3 and TRBJ2-2; TRBD2 matches at 7 bases. J was trimmed by 5 bases and V by 5 bases; bases with no gene match: 20. The germline CDR1 and CDR2 sequences are SGHTA and FQGTGA. The CDR3 totals 19 residues.

As for this clone: At the DNA level, this CDR3 is encoded by other sequences in the same sample as well. The gene calls are TRBV7-9 and TRBJ1-3, with D perhaps matching TRBD1 (5 bases). This CDR3 has 15 residues. Trimming left V 5 bases short and J 0 bases short, with 11 bases between. The germline CDR1 and CDR2 sequences are SEHNR and FQNEAQ (reference sequence). The CDR3 loop is CASSLGQGSGNTIYF. DNA of the CDR3: TGTGCCAGCAGCCTGGGGCAAGGCTCTGGAAACACCATATATTTT.

The genes are TRBV7-9 and TRBJ2-2; 10 positions match TRBD2. Germline CDR1 reads SEHNR; CDR2 reads FQNEAQ (reference sequence). CDR3 size: 18 residues. With 5 bases clipped from V and 0 bases from J, the junction kept 9 bases outside the gene matches. The CDR3 protein is CASSPLNGLAANTGELFF. The CDR3 DNA reads TGTGCCAGCAGCCCGCTCAACGGACTAGCGGCGAACACCGGGGAGCTGTTTTTT.

This rearrangement joins TRBV5-1 to TRBJ2-1, with D tentatively TRBD2 (6 bases). Per the germline V gene, CDR1 is SGHRS and CDR2 is YFSETQ. Trimming cost V 5 bases and J 1 base, with 16 bases left between them. The CDR3 sequence is 16 residues long. CDR3 sequence reads: CASSSTPGTSYNEQFF. The CDR3 bases are TGCGCCAGCAGTTCGACCCCGGGGACTTCCTACAATGAGCAGTTCTTC.

The chain joins TRBV2 to TRBJ2-3; D is ambiguous. Germline V gene lookup returns CDR1 SNHLY and CDR2 FYNNEI. Trimming cost V 4 bases and J 1 base, with 9 bases left between them. The CDR3 loop spans 14 amino acids. In DNA, the CDR3 is TGTGCCAGCAGTGTATTCCAGGGCACAGATACGCAGTATTTT. This codes for CASSVFQGTDTQYF. Variable domain in full (rest from reference TRBV2 and TRBJ2-3): EPEVTQTPSHQVTQMGQEVILRCVPISNHLYFYWYRQILGQKVEFLVSFYNNEISEKSEIFDDQFSVERPDGSNFTLKIRSTKLEDSAMYFCASSVFQGTDTQYFGPGTRLTVL.

This sequence joins TRBV6-8 and TRBJ2-1, with D tentatively TRBD2 (7 bases). Germline V gene lookup returns CDR1 MNHGY and CDR2 SAAAGT. The CDR3 contains 15 residues. Trimming stripped 9 bases from V and 5 bases from J, with 20 bases between. The CDR3 is CARPKGGGMNNEQFF. CDR3 bases: TGTGCCAGACCTAAAGGGGGAGGGATGAACAATGAGCAGTTCTTC.

CDR3 nucleotides: TGCGCCAGCAGCTTGAGCGGGAGTGCAGATACGCAGTATTTT. Protein: CASSLSGSADTQYF. The chain links TRBV5-1 to TRBJ2-3; 8 bases map to TRBD2. With V trimmed by 1 base and J by 4 bases, 2 bases remained unmatched. The germline CDR1 and CDR2 sequences are SGHRS and YFSETQ. The CDR3 is made up of 14 amino acids.

The chain recombines TRBV18 with TRBJ2-3, with D perhaps matching TRBD2 (6 bases). CDR1 and CDR2 (germline): KGHSH, LQKENI. Trimming shortened V by 2 bases and J by 1 base, and 13 bases separated the two germline ends. The CDR3 spans 16 residues. The CDR3 DNA reads as TGTGCCAGCTCACCAAATTTGGGGGAGGGCACAGATACGCAGTATTTT. Its protein product is CASSPNLGEGTDTQYF.

The chain employs TRBV29-1 and TRBJ1-2; TRBD1 agrees at 10 bases. This CDR3 region has 13 residues. J was trimmed by 2 bases and V by 7 bases; bases with no gene match: 4. Germline assignment: CDR1 SQVTM and CDR2 ANQGSEA. The CDR3 DNA sequence: TGCAGCGGGGGGACAGGGGAAAACTATGGCTACACCTTC. It codes for CSGGTGENYGYTF.

V and J are TRBV7-2 and TRBJ2-1; TRBD2 matches 8 bases. J was trimmed by 5 bases and V by 5 bases; bases with no gene match: 8. The CDR3 is 15 residues long. CDR1 is SGHTA, CDR2 FQGNSA, per germline. CDR3 protein: CASSKRGGFNNEQFF. CDR3 sequence (DNA): TGTGCCAGCAGCAAACGGGGGGGCTTCAACAATGAGCAGTTCTTC.

The chain links TRBV24-1 to TRBJ2-5; D is uncertain. CDR1 is KGHDR, CDR2 SFDVKD, per germline. Trimming took off 4 bases at V and 1 base at J, with 15 bases between the two ends. CDR3 length equals 16 residues. The CDR3: CATSENGGEVQETQYF. In nucleotides, the CDR3 is TGTGCCACCAGTGAGAATGGCGGAGAAGTCCAAGAGACCCAGTACTTC.

The chain employs TRBV3-1 (or the pseudogene TRBV3-2) and TRBJ2-1; 7 bases align to TRBD1. Trimming removed 4 bases from V and 8 bases from J; junction bases left unmatched: 23. The CDR3 loop spans 19 amino acids. CDR1 is LGHDT and CDR2 is YNNKEL in the germline V gene (reference sequence). The CDR3 DNA is TGTGCCAGCAGCCCCGAGACGCTGACAGGGACACTAAGAGTGGATGAGCAGTTCTTC. Its translation is CASSPETLTGTLRVDEQFF.

The chain is built from TRBV19 and TRBJ1-1, with 9 nucleotides matching TRBD1. Germline CDR1 and CDR2: LNHDA and SQIVND (reference sequence). V was clipped by 5 bases and J by 5 bases; unmatched bases: 6. CDR3 size: 14 residues. Here the CDR3 reads CASSRDRGWTEAFF. CDR3 in DNA: TGTGCCAGTAGTCGAGACAGGGGGTGGACTGAAGCTTTCTTT.

The chain uses TRBV30 and TRBJ1-6; 7 positions match TRBD1. With 5 bases clipped from V and 3 bases from J, the junction kept 4 bases outside the gene matches. The CDR3 is 14 residues long. Germline values: CDR1 GTSNPN, CDR2 SVGIG (reference sequence). CDR3 in DNA: TGTGCCTGGGGCCGGGACAGCTATAATTCACCCCTCCACTTT. The encoded protein is CAWGRDSYNSPLHF.

The chain links TRBV7-9 to TRBJ1-1, with 8 bases fitting TRBD1. Unmatched junction bases numbered 3, after V lost 2 bases and J lost 4 bases. The CDR3 runs to 14 residues. Germline V lookup: CDR1 SEHNR, CDR2 FQNEAQ (reference sequence). CDR3 DNA sequence: TGTGCCAGCAGCTTATATCAGGGGGCCACTGAAGCTTTCTTT. Its protein product is CASSLYQGATEAFF.

The rearrangement uses TRBV30 and TRBJ2-1, with 11 bases matching TRBD2. The CDR3 length is 14 residues. Germline CDR1 is GTSNPN and CDR2 is SVGIG (reference sequence). Trimming at V came to 6 bases and at J to 7 bases, leaving 8 bases not matched to a gene. The CDR3 spells CACHSRLAGNEQFF. Written as DNA, the CDR3 is TGTGCCTGCCACTCCAGACTAGCGGGAAATGAGCAGTTCTTC. The full variable domain, rest sourced from reference TRBV30 and TRBJ2-1, is SQTIHQWPATLVQPVGSPLSLECTVEGTSNPNLYWYRQAAGRGLQLLFYSVGIGQISSEVPQNLSASRPQDRQFILSSKKLLLSDSGFYLCACHSRLAGNEQFFGPGTRLTVL.

The genes are TRBV4-3 and TRBJ1-2, with a possible D match to TRBD1 (5 bases). Germline V gene lookup returns CDR1 LGHNA and CDR2 YSLEER. Trimming took off 0 bases at V and 3 bases at J, with 8 bases between the two ends. This CDR3 is 14 amino acids long. CDR3 in amino acids: CASSQEDRDYGYTF. The CDR3 nucleotides read TGCGCCAGCAGCCAAGAAGACAGAGACTATGGCTACACCTTC.

V is TRBV5-1 and J is TRBJ2-7; D perhaps matches TRBD1 (6 bases). The CDR3 has 14 residues. With 2 bases removed from V and 2 bases from J, the gap between germline ends came to 11 bases. Looked up from germline, CDR1 is SGHRS and CDR2 is YFSETQ. Here the CDR3 DNA reads TGCGCCAGCAGCTTAAACAGGGCCCCCTACGAGCAGTACTTC. Residues: CASSLNRAPYEQYF.

The V and J genes are TRBV4-3 and TRBJ2-7; 9 nucleotides agree with TRBD2. The CDR3 length is 14 residues. From germline, CDR1 is LGHNA and CDR2 YSLEER. The ends lost 1 base at V and 6 bases at J; junction bases unmatched: 4. The DNA for the CDR3 is TGCGCCAGCAGCCAAGGTAGCGGGAGCCCCGAGCAGTACTTC. It encodes CASSQGSGSPEQYF.

The chain employs TRBV2 and TRBJ2-7; a weak D match, TRBD1 (5 bases). V gave up 1 base and J gave up 12 bases, with 13 bases separating them. CDR1 is SNHLY and CDR2 is FYNNEI in the germline V gene. The CDR3 is 12 residues long. CDR3 coding DNA: TGTGCCAGCAGTGAAGGGTGGGCTGACAGGTACTTC. Translation: CASSEGWADRYF.

V is TRBV7-3 and J is TRBJ2-6; 8 bases match TRBD1. Unmatched junction bases numbered 5, after V lost 4 bases and J lost 0 bases. Germline lookup yields CDR1 SGHTA and CDR2 FQGTGA. The CDR3 extends over 17 amino acids. The CDR3 sequence is CASSSGQGSSGANVLTF. CDR3 nucleotides: TGTGCCAGCAGCTCCGGACAGGGAAGCTCTGGGGCCAACGTCCTGACTTTC.

The chain carries TRBV27 and TRBJ2-3; TRBD2 might be the D (5 bases). This CDR3 is 13 amino acids long. The V end lost 4 bases, the J end lost 9 bases, and 14 bases lay between the germline ends. Germline V gives CDR1 MNHEY, CDR2 SMNVEV (reference sequence). This CDR3 reads CASSSLGEVTQYF. The CDR3 DNA reads TGTGCCAGCAGTTCCCTCGGGGAAGTAACGCAGTATTTT.

This clone was picked up one time. The chain is built from TRBV4-1 and TRBJ2-4; D is possibly TRBD2 (6 bases). The V and J ends lost 4 bases and 0 bases respectively, with 10 bases between them. The CDR3 covers 15 residues. Germline lookup yields CDR1 MGHRA and CDR2 YSYEKL. The CDR3 sequence: CASSRLAVAKNIQYF. For the CDR3, the DNA is TGCGCCAGCAGCCGATTAGCGGTAGCCAAAAACATTCAGTACTTC.

CDR3 sequence reads: CASSRGGHPGELFF. As DNA, the CDR3 is TGTGCCAGCAGTCGGGGGGGCCATCCCGGGGAGCTGTTTTTT. This sequence joins TRBV7-2 and TRBJ2-2; 8 bases are shared with TRBD2. This CDR3 is 14 amino acids long. The germline V gene encodes CDR1 SGHTA and CDR2 FQGNSA. V shed 6 bases, J shed 6 bases, and the junction held 6 bases outside the gene matches.

The chain combines TRBV2 with TRBJ2-6, with D unclear. The V gene lost 6 bases and the J gene lost 4 bases, with 7 bases spanning the gap. Germline V CDR1 and CDR2: SNHLY, FYNNEI. The CDR3 runs 13 residues. CDR3 DNA sequence: TGTGCCAGCAGCGCTACCGGGGCCAACGTCCTGACTTTC. Residues: CASSATGANVLTF.